These T cell receptor beta chains were read from a single sample in a study of cytomegalovirus exposure and HLA in healthy donors. Sequenced by immunoSEQ multiplex PCR; TCRdb stores in-frame clones only, minus some. The sample has some 150,000 clones, roughly 79% seen once. The sample comprised PBMCs. The receptors shown here come from a male donor in good health and CMV-seronegative. Both conserved end residues are part of each CDR3. Each record gives: CDR3 protein, CDR3 DNA, clone size, J gene, V gene, D gene. D genes are given only for firm matches. Rows may omit the clone size; those that give it use once, few, many or a size class.

CDR3aa: CASSLGQGGNYGYTF
CDR3nt: TGTGCCAGCAGCTTAGGTCAGGGTGGGAACTATGGCTACACCTTC
abundance: -
j_gene: TRBJ1-2
v_gene: TRBV7-2
d_gene: -

CDR3aa: CAWSPDTNYGYTF
CDR3nt: TGTGCCTGGAGTCCGGACACCAACTATGGCTACACCTTC
abundance: few
j_gene: TRBJ1-2
v_gene: TRBV30
d_gene: -

CDR3aa: CASSFRVRNEQFF
CDR3nt: TGCGCCAGCAGCTTCAGGGTACGAAATGAGCAGTTCTTC
abundance: -
j_gene: TRBJ2-1
v_gene: TRBV5-1
d_gene: -

CDR3aa: CAWSRQGQETQYF
CDR3nt: TGTGCCTGGAGCCGACAGGGCCAAGAGACCCAGTACTTC
abundance: -
j_gene: TRBJ2-5
v_gene: TRBV30
d_gene: TRBD1

CDR3aa: CASSPRTVQETQYF
CDR3nt: TGTGCCAGCAGCCCAAGGACAGTCCAAGAGACCCAGTACTTC
abundance: -
j_gene: TRBJ2-5
v_gene: TRBV6-1
d_gene: -

CDR3aa: CASSLQGGTEAFF
CDR3nt: TGTGCCAGCAGCTTACAGGGGGGCACTGAAGCTTTCTTT
abundance: -
j_gene: TRBJ1-1
v_gene: TRBV7-2
d_gene: TRBD1

CDR3aa: CASNPGQGAFYDGYTF
CDR3nt: TGTGCCAGCAACCCGGGACAGGGGGCTTTTTACGATGGCTACACCTTC
abundance: -
j_gene: TRBJ1-2
v_gene: TRBV9
d_gene: TRBD1

CDR3aa: CASSLARSSSGNTIYF
CDR3nt: TGCGCCAGCAGCTTGGCCCGGTCAAGCTCTGGAAACACCATATATTTT
abundance: -
j_gene: TRBJ1-3
v_gene: TRBV5-1
d_gene: -

CDR3aa: CASSDGTGYEQYF
CDR3nt: TGTGCCAGCAGCGATGGGACAGGCTACGAGCAGTACTTC
abundance: few
j_gene: TRBJ2-7
v_gene: TRBV7-9
d_gene: TRBD1

CDR3aa: CASRSLADYSYEQYF
CDR3nt: TGTGCCAGCAGATCACTAGCGGATTACTCCTACGAGCAGTACTTC
abundance: once
j_gene: TRBJ2-7
v_gene: TRBV5-6
d_gene: TRBD2

CDR3aa: CASSLALRGARETQYF
CDR3nt: TGCGCCAGCAGCCTGGCCTTGCGGGGGGCCCGGGAGACCCAGTACTTC
abundance: -
j_gene: TRBJ2-5
v_gene: TRBV5-1
d_gene: TRBD2

CDR3aa: CASSQIRSGNSNTEAFF
CDR3nt: TGCGCCAGCAGCCAGATCAGGTCTGGCAATTCGAACACTGAAGCTTTCTTT
abundance: -
j_gene: TRBJ1-1
v_gene: TRBV5-1
d_gene: -

CDR3aa: CASSMRQYTDTQYF
CDR3nt: TGTGCCAGTAGTATGAGGCAGTATACAGATACGCAGTATTTT
abundance: -
j_gene: TRBJ2-3
v_gene: TRBV19
d_gene: -

CDR3aa: CATVGIAGSYEQYF
CDR3nt: TGTGCCACCGTCGGAATAGCGGGGAGCTACGAGCAGTACTTC
abundance: -
j_gene: TRBJ2-7
v_gene: TRBV6-5
d_gene: TRBD2

CDR3aa: CSATYNEQFF
CDR3nt: TGCAGTGCCACCTACAATGAGCAGTTCTTC
abundance: few
j_gene: TRBJ2-1
v_gene: TRBV20-1
d_gene: -

CDR3aa: CSAGGVRQVSTDTQYF
CDR3nt: TGCAGCGCGGGGGGGGTAAGGCAAGTAAGCACAGATACGCAGTATTTT
abundance: few
j_gene: TRBJ2-3
v_gene: TRBV29-1
d_gene: TRBD2

CDR3aa: CASSLQGAGCGQYF
CDR3nt: TGTGCCAGCAGCTTACAGGGGGCAGGATGCGGGCAGTACTTC
abundance: -
j_gene: TRBJ2-7
v_gene: TRBV6-6
d_gene: TRBD1

CDR3aa: CASSLAGSHLLGTQYF
CDR3nt: TGTGCCAGCAGCTTGGCAGGGTCTCACTTACTGGGGACCCAGTACTTC
abundance: -
j_gene: TRBJ2-5
v_gene: TRBV7-2
d_gene: -

CDR3aa: CASSADTEAFF
CDR3nt: TGTGCCAGCAGTGCCGACACTGAAGCTTTCTTT
abundance: -
j_gene: TRBJ1-1
v_gene: TRBV2
d_gene: -

CDR3aa: CASSSSQGRANVLTF
CDR3nt: TGTGCCAGCAGTTCTTCTCAGGGGAGGGCCAACGTCCTGACTTTC
abundance: -
j_gene: TRBJ2-6
v_gene: TRBV6-5
d_gene: -

CDR3aa: CASSWSGTGNQPQHF
CDR3nt: TGCGCCAGCAGCTGGTCCGGGACAGGAAATCAGCCCCAGCATTTT
abundance: few
j_gene: TRBJ1-5
v_gene: TRBV5-1
d_gene: TRBD1

CDR3aa: CASSFRDRLYEQYF
CDR3nt: TGTGCCAGCAGTTTCCGGGACAGGCTCTACGAGCAGTACTTC
abundance: -
j_gene: TRBJ2-7
v_gene: TRBV27
d_gene: TRBD1

CDR3aa: CAIGTAGGDEKLFF
CDR3nt: TGTGCCATTGGGACCGCTGGGGGGGACGAAAAACTGTTTTTT
abundance: few
j_gene: TRBJ1-4
v_gene: TRBV2
d_gene: -

CDR3aa: CASSDRDRGYGYTF
CDR3nt: TGTGCCAGTAGTGATAGGGACAGGGGCTATGGCTACACCTTC
abundance: -
j_gene: TRBJ1-2
v_gene: TRBV19
d_gene: TRBD1

CDR3aa: CASSLQDYGYTF
CDR3nt: TGTGCCAGCTCCCTACAGGACTATGGCTACACCTTC
abundance: -
j_gene: TRBJ1-2
v_gene: TRBV18
d_gene: -

CDR3aa: CSVGGANYGYTF
CDR3nt: TGCAGCGTTGGAGGAGCTAACTATGGCTACACCTTC
abundance: -
j_gene: TRBJ1-2
v_gene: TRBV29-1
d_gene: -

CDR3aa: CASSETGAAGEKLFF
CDR3nt: TGTGCCAGCAGCGAGACAGGGGCCGCTGGTGAAAAACTGTTTTTT
abundance: -
j_gene: TRBJ1-4
v_gene: TRBV7-3
d_gene: TRBD1

CDR3aa: CASTYGNEQFF
CDR3nt: TGCGCCAGCACCTACGGGAATGAGCAGTTCTTC
abundance: -
j_gene: TRBJ2-1
v_gene: TRBV5-1
d_gene: -

CDR3aa: CASSLTTDSNQPQHF
CDR3nt: TGTGCCAGCAGCTTAACGACAGATAGCAATCAGCCCCAGCATTTT
abundance: -
j_gene: TRBJ1-5
v_gene: TRBV11-2
d_gene: -

CDR3aa: CASSTQGVLNEKLFF
CDR3nt: TGTGCCAGTAGTACCCAGGGGGTACTTAATGAAAAACTGTTTTTT
abundance: -
j_gene: TRBJ1-4
v_gene: TRBV19
d_gene: TRBD1

CDR3aa: CASSTRGLAGGEQYF
CDR3nt: TGCGCCAGCAGCACCCGGGGACTAGCGGGAGGTGAGCAGTACTTC
abundance: once
j_gene: TRBJ2-7
v_gene: TRBV11-2
d_gene: TRBD2

CDR3aa: CASSEFRTEAFF
CDR3nt: TGCGCCAGCAGTGAGTTCCGGACTGAAGCTTTCTTT
abundance: -
j_gene: TRBJ1-1
v_gene: TRBV10-2
d_gene: -

CDR3aa: CASSPTGSQPQHF
CDR3nt: TGTGCCAGCAGTCCAACAGGGAGTCAGCCCCAGCATTTT
abundance: -
j_gene: TRBJ1-5
v_gene: TRBV2
d_gene: -

CDR3aa: CASSEYWASGGDRETQYF
CDR3nt: TGCGCCAGCAGTGAATATTGGGCTAGCGGTGGAGATCGAGAGACCCAGTACTTC
abundance: -
j_gene: TRBJ2-5
v_gene: TRBV10-1
d_gene: TRBD2

CDR3aa: CASSPRGAVSSYNEQFF
CDR3nt: TGTGCCAGCAGCCCCCGGGGAGCGGTAAGCTCCTACAATGAGCAGTTCTTC
abundance: -
j_gene: TRBJ2-1
v_gene: TRBV11-2
d_gene: -

CDR3aa: CSVKDTYSYEQYF
CDR3nt: TGCAGCGTGAAGGACACCTACTCCTACGAGCAGTACTTC
abundance: -
j_gene: TRBJ2-7
v_gene: TRBV29-1
d_gene: -

CDR3aa: CASSPGLAGVTDTQYF
CDR3nt: TGTGCCAGTAGCCCGGGCCTAGCGGGGGTTACAGATACGCAGTATTTT
abundance: -
j_gene: TRBJ2-3
v_gene: TRBV19
d_gene: TRBD2

CDR3aa: CATSTGAQETQYF
CDR3nt: TGTGCCACCAGCACGGGAGCTCAAGAGACCCAGTACTTC
abundance: -
j_gene: TRBJ2-5
v_gene: TRBV15
d_gene: -

CDR3aa: CASSWLGGLAGGYEQYF
CDR3nt: TGTGCCAGCAGCTGGTTAGGGGGACTAGCGGGGGGCTACGAGCAGTACTTC
abundance: once
j_gene: TRBJ2-7
v_gene: TRBV7-9
d_gene: TRBD2

CDR3aa: CASSLARQGGETQYF
CDR3nt: TGTGCCAGCAGCTTAGCAAGACAGGGGGGAGAGACCCAGTACTTC
abundance: -
j_gene: TRBJ2-5
v_gene: TRBV7-2
d_gene: TRBD1

CDR3aa: CASSLMSRDSPLHF
CDR3nt: TGTGCCAGCAGCCTTATGAGCAGGGATTCACCCCTCCACTTT
abundance: -
j_gene: TRBJ1-6
v_gene: TRBV5-4
d_gene: -

CDR3aa: CASSQGLYSNQPQHF
CDR3nt: TGCGCCAGCAGCCAAGGACTGTATAGCAATCAGCCCCAGCATTTT
abundance: -
j_gene: TRBJ1-5
v_gene: TRBV4-3
d_gene: -

CDR3aa: CAISGGDTLNYGYTF
CDR3nt: TGTGCCATCAGTGGAGGGGACACGCTAAACTATGGCTACACCTTC
abundance: -
j_gene: TRBJ1-2
v_gene: TRBV10-3
d_gene: -

CDR3aa: CASSSTGRAPAFF
CDR3nt: TGTGCCAGCAGCTCGACTGGGAGGGCCCCGGCTTTCTTT
abundance: -
j_gene: TRBJ1-1
v_gene: TRBV6-4
d_gene: -

CDR3aa: CASSPDRATDTQYF
CDR3nt: TGCGCCAGCAGCCCGGACAGGGCCACAGATACGCAGTATTTT
abundance: -
j_gene: TRBJ2-3
v_gene: TRBV5-1
d_gene: TRBD1

CDR3aa: CASLKGGTEAFF
CDR3nt: TGTGCCAGCTTGAAAGGGGGAACTGAAGCTTTCTTT
abundance: -
j_gene: TRBJ1-1
v_gene: TRBV6-1
d_gene: -

CDR3aa: CASSERGHLTTYEQYF
CDR3nt: TGCGCCAGCAGTGAGAGAGGCCATCTCACGACCTACGAGCAGTACTTC
abundance: -
j_gene: TRBJ2-7
v_gene: TRBV5-1
d_gene: -

CDR3aa: CSVEGTYTQSF
CDR3nt: TGCAGCGTTGAAGGGACTTATACGCAGTCTTTT
abundance: -
j_gene: TRBJ2-3
v_gene: TRBV29-1
d_gene: -

CDR3aa: CASSSSGPNTEAFF
CDR3nt: TGCGCCAGCAGCTCATCAGGGCCCAACACTGAAGCTTTCTTT
abundance: once
j_gene: TRBJ1-1
v_gene: TRBV5-1
d_gene: -

CDR3aa: CAIKGWADNTEAFF
CDR3nt: TGTGCCATCAAAGGTTGGGCAGATAACACTGAAGCTTTCTTT
abundance: few
j_gene: TRBJ1-1
v_gene: TRBV10-3
d_gene: -

CDR3aa: CASSPRRVSGTGELFF
CDR3nt: TGTGCCAGCAGCCCGCGGAGGGTTTCGGGGACCGGGGAGCTGTTTTTT
abundance: -
j_gene: TRBJ2-2
v_gene: TRBV7-9
d_gene: -

CDR3aa: CASSLAEADTQYF
CDR3nt: TGTGCCAGCAGCTTGGCGGAGGCAGATACGCAGTATTTT
abundance: -
j_gene: TRBJ2-3
v_gene: TRBV7-9
d_gene: -

CDR3aa: CASSRTSGDYEQYF
CDR3nt: TGTGCCAGCTCAAGGACTAGCGGGGACTACGAGCAGTACTTC
abundance: -
j_gene: TRBJ2-7
v_gene: TRBV18
d_gene: TRBD2

CDR3aa: CASSLVGGTGDTEAFF
CDR3nt: TGTGCCAGCAGCTTAGTTGGCGGAACAGGGGACACTGAAGCTTTCTTT
abundance: -
j_gene: TRBJ1-1
v_gene: TRBV7-8
d_gene: TRBD1

CDR3aa: CAWSVQGNQPQHF
CDR3nt: TGTGCCTGGAGTGTACAGGGAAATCAGCCCCAGCATTTT
abundance: -
j_gene: TRBJ1-5
v_gene: TRBV30
d_gene: -